This T cell receptor (beta chain) is from a study of OX40 agonist ivuxolimab in advanced cancers. Regarding the study as a whole: Among some nonresponders, normalized T-cell clonal expansion was also low.

The assay was immunoSEQ multiplex PCR, and TCRdb's table has in-frame clones only and misses some. Of around 45,000 clones listed, approximately 91% are singletons. The CDR3 has 13 residues. Germline CDR1 reads LNHDA; CDR2 reads SQIVND (reference sequence). V lost 5 bases and J lost 6, with 13 bases in between. About this clone: Antigen: not known.

The source was CD4+ or CD8+ T cells sorted from blood, collected in a trial of the OX40 agonist ivuxolimab. The sequence was collected from an adult with an advanced solid tumor such as melanoma, head and neck, liver or kidney cancer. This chain uses TRBV19 with TRBJ1-2; D uncertain. The CDR3 protein is CASSPLLPHGYTF. CDR3 sequence (DNA): TGTGCCAGTAGTCCTCTCCTTCCCCATGGCTACACCTTC.